These 22 T cell receptor beta chains originate from one sample sequenced in a study of T cell responses to AZD1222 COVID-19 vaccine. TCRdb's table, derived via immunoSEQ multiplex PCR, lists solely in-frame clones and lacks some. The table has approximately 110,000 clones, 70% to 90% seen once; the top ten hold about 2.5%. The source was peripheral blood, collected 28 days after the second AZD1222 dose. The receptor set was obtained from an adult who received the AZD1222 COVID-19 vaccine.

The V and J genes are TRBV2 and TRBJ1-3, with D tentatively TRBD1 (6 bases). With 6 bases removed from V and 1 base from J, the gap between germline ends came to 22 bases. Per germline, CDR1 SNHLY and CDR2 FYNNEI. This CDR3 is 18 amino acids long. CDR3: CASSDRTGHWSSGNTIYF. DNA for the CDR3: TGTGCCAGCAGCGATCGGACGGGACATTGGTCGTCTGGAAACACCATATATTTT.

V is TRBV10-3 and J is TRBJ2-7, with 10 bases identical to TRBD1. Germline CDR1 ENHRY, CDR2 SYGVKD. The CDR3 loop spans 14 amino acids. With 2 bases clipped from V and 5 bases from J, the junction kept 3 bases outside the gene matches. Here the CDR3 reads CAISEDRGRDEQYF. Written as DNA, the CDR3 is TGTGCCATCAGTGAGGACAGGGGGCGGGACGAGCAGTACTTC.

The rearrangement links TRBV7-9 to TRBJ1-4, with D possibly being TRBD1 (6 bases). The CDR3 runs to 16 residues. CDR1 and CDR2 from the germline V gene are SEHNR and FQNEAQ (reference sequence). Trimming shortened V by 1 base and J by 0 bases, and 9 bases separated the two germline ends. The CDR3 sequence: CASSLEGGTTNEKLFF. The CDR3 DNA follows: TGTGCCAGCAGCTTAGAGGGGGGGACAACTAATGAAAAACTGTTTTTT.

In this sample, this clone turned up many times. The chain uses TRBV5-6 and TRBJ2-7; a possible D gene is TRBD2 (6 bases). CDR1 and CDR2 (germline): SGHDT, YYEEEE. Trimming removed 2 bases at V and 7 bases at J, with 19 bases between. This CDR3 has 15 residues. The CDR3 nucleotides read TGTGCCAGCAGCTTCTACGGGAGTCGACCGGGAGAGCAGTACTTC. Protein: CASSFYGSRPGEQYF.

The rearrangement links TRBV9 to TRBJ2-1, with 8 bases fitting TRBD1. V shed 2 bases and J 7 bases; nucleotides not matched to a gene: 11. CDR3 size: 16 residues. Germline CDR1 and CDR2: SGDLS and YYNGEE. The CDR3 protein is CASSVTFTRGRNEQFF. The CDR3 coding sequence is TGTGCCAGCAGCGTTACCTTCACCAGGGGGCGGAATGAGCAGTTCTTC. The full variable domain, with the rest looked up from reference TRBV9 and TRBJ2-1, is DSGVTQTPKHLITATGQRVTLRCSPRSGDLSVYWYQQSLDQGLQFLIQYYNGEERAKGNILERFSAQQFPDLHSELNLSSLELGDSALYFCASSVTFTRGRNEQFFGPGTRLTVL.

The rearrangement uses TRBV5-1 and TRBJ1-1, with TRBD1 matching 8 bases. Looked up from germline, CDR1 is SGHRS and CDR2 is YFSETQ. This CDR3 is built from 18 residues. With V trimmed by 7 bases and J by 0 bases, 17 bases remained unmatched. The CDR3, as DNA: TGCGCCAGCGAGCTTGGTTCAGGGGGCGCGGGGATGAACACTGAAGCTTTCTTT. It is translated as CASELGSGGAGMNTEAFF. The full variable domain, rest sourced from reference TRBV5-1 and TRBJ1-1, is KAGVTQTPRYLIKTRGQQVTLSCSPISGHRSVSWYQQTPGQGLQFLFEYFSETQRNKGNFPGRFSGRQFSNSRSEMNVSTLELGDSALYLCASELGSGGAGMNTEAFFGQGTRLTVV.

The chain recombines TRBV7-6 with TRBJ2-3; D is perhaps TRBD1 or TRBD2 (5 bases each). The CDR3 totals 14 residues. CDR1 is SGHVS, CDR2 FNYEAQ, per germline. With 5 bases removed from V and 9 bases from J, the gap between germline ends came to 18 bases. The CDR3 is CASSPQVGEFTQYF. CDR3 nucleotides: TGTGCCAGCAGCCCTCAGGTGGGGGAGTTCACGCAGTATTTT. The variable domain in full, completed from reference TRBV7-6 and TRBJ2-3, reads GAGVSQSPRYKVTKRGQDVALRCDPISGHVSLYWYRQALGQGPEFLTYFNYEAQQDKSGLPNDRFSAERPEGSISTLTIQRTEQRDSAMYRCASSPQVGEFTQYFGPGTRLTVL.

The rearrangement links TRBV11-2 to TRBJ2-1; maybe TRBD1 (6 bases). Germline CDR1 reads SGHAT; CDR2 reads FQNNGV. This CDR3 is 16 amino acids long. Trimming pared 5 bases from V and 6 bases from J, leaving 20 bases between. The CDR3 DNA reads TGTGCCAGCAGCCCGTGGGCAGGGGCTGGAGGCAATGAGCAGTTCTTC. This translates into CASSPWAGAGGNEQFF.

The chain has TRBV11-2 and TRBJ2-7; maybe TRBD2 (5 bases). Germline CDR1 is SGHAT and CDR2 is FQNNGV. V gave up 1 base and J gave up 4 bases, with 14 bases separating them. This CDR3 comprises 15 residues. The chain's CDR3 is CASSLADSDVYEQYF. CDR3 bases: TGTGCCAGCAGCTTAGCGGACTCCGATGTATACGAGCAGTACTTC.

The rearrangement links TRBV15 to TRBJ2-1; a weak D match, TRBD1 (6 bases). This CDR3 comprises 16 residues. With 1 base removed from V and 3 bases from J, the gap between germline ends came to 13 bases. Germline V gene lookup returns CDR1 LNHNV and CDR2 YYDKDF (reference sequence). CDR3 residues: CATSRAGQGLYNEQFF. The CDR3 DNA is TGTGCCACCAGCAGAGCGGGCCAGGGGCTCTACAATGAGCAGTTCTTC.

The chain couples TRBV28 to TRBJ1-5, with no clear D. Between the trimmed V and J ends, which lost 5 bases and 0 bases, there was a span of 5 bases. CDR1 MDHEN and CDR2 SYDVKM come from the germline V gene. The CDR3 consists of 13 residues. In DNA form, the CDR3 reads TGTGCCAGCAGTCCGTATAGCAATCAGCCCCAGCATTTT. Protein: CASSPYSNQPQHF.

Only one count was recorded for this clone. This sequence joins TRBV30 and TRBJ2-7; D is possibly TRBD2 (5 bases). With 3 bases removed from V and 6 bases from J, the gap between germline ends came to 21 bases. This CDR3 comprises 15 residues. Per germline, CDR1 GTSNPN and CDR2 SVGIG (reference sequence). CDR3 DNA sequence: TGTGCCTGGAGCCTAGCCGGGCCGAGTTTTGCCGAGCAGTACTTC. It yields the protein CAWSLAGPSFAEQYF.

The V and J genes are TRBV7-2 and TRBJ2-6; the D is unclear. This CDR3 is built from 15 residues. V was shortened by 0 bases and J by 2 bases, with 5 bases between the two germline ends. Germline CDR1 and CDR2: SGHTA and FQGNSA. The CDR3 DNA follows: TGTGCCAGCAGCTTAGCGGGGACTGGGGCCAACGTCCTGACTTTC. Protein: CASSLAGTGANVLTF. The full variable domain, with the rest looked up from reference TRBV7-2 and TRBJ2-6, is GAGVSQSPSNKVTEKGKDVELRCDPISGHTALYWYRQSLGQGLEFLIYFQGNSAPDKSGLPSDRFSAERTGGSVSTLTIQRTQQEDSAVYLCASSLAGTGANVLTFGAGSRLTVL.

This clone was recorded only once. This chain joins TRBV7-9 and TRBJ1-5; D possibly corresponds to TRBD1 (6 bases). The CDR3 is 14 amino acids. Trimming removed 4 bases at V and 6 bases at J, with 13 bases between. Germline CDR1 reads SEHNR; CDR2 reads FQNEAQ (reference sequence). The CDR3 nucleotides read TGTGCCAGCAGCTCCGGGGGCGTAGGTCAGCCCCAGCATTTT. Protein sequence: CASSSGGVGQPQHF.

The chain links TRBV3-1 (or the pseudogene TRBV3-2) to TRBJ1-2; 12 bases match TRBD1. Germline CDR1 and CDR2: LGHDT and YNNKEL (reference sequence). V dropped 8 bases and J dropped 2; count of bases not matched to a gene: 9. CDR3 length equals 16 residues. CDR3 sequence reads: CASGGGQGASNYGYTF. CDR3 sequence (DNA): TGTGCCAGCGGTGGGGGACAGGGGGCTTCGAACTATGGCTACACCTTC.

Remarks on this clone: Germline and junction disagree at one end, which may indicate a read error. V gene TRBV6-5 combines with J gene TRBJ2-3; 9 positions match TRBD2. The CDR3 loop spans 15 amino acids. Germline loops: CDR1 MNHEY, CDR2 SVGAGI. The CDR3 spells CASSPEAGGPDPQYF. CDR3 nucleotides: TGTGCCAGCAGCCCAGAAGCGGGAGGCCCAGATCCGCAGTATTTT.

The chain joins TRBV19 to TRBJ1-2; 7 bases match TRBD1. Trimming at V came to 7 bases and at J to 6 bases, leaving 5 bases not matched to a gene. CDR3 length equals 12 residues. From germline, CDR1 is LNHDA and CDR2 SQIVND (reference sequence). CDR3 in amino acids: CASNLDRDGYTF. The CDR3 DNA is TGTGCCAGTAACCTTGACAGGGATGGCTACACCTTC.

J is TRBJ1-4 and V is TRBV7-9; 7 positions agree with TRBD1. From germline, CDR1 is SEHNR and CDR2 FQNEAQ (reference sequence). The CDR3 runs to 15 residues. The junction had 6 bases not matched to a gene; V was cut back by 3 bases and J by 5 bases. Here the CDR3 DNA reads TGTGCCAGCAGCTTTCAGACAGGGCCAAATGAAAAACTGTTTTTT. Protein: CASSFQTGPNEKLFF.

The gene calls are TRBV6-6 and TRBJ1-3; no reliable D call. The CDR3 extends over 16 amino acids. The V gene's germline CDR1 is MNHNY and CDR2 SVGAGI (reference sequence). The V gene lost 6 bases and the J gene lost 1 base, with 16 bases spanning the gap. The CDR3 DNA sequence: TGTGCCAGCAGAATCACAACCCAACGATCTGGAAACACCATATATTTT. It is translated as CASRITTQRSGNTIYF.

As regards this clone: One end of the junction fails to match germline, which may point to a read error. The CDR3 loop reads CASIYRAGSGYEQYF. CDR3 nucleotides: TGTGCCAGCATTTACAGGGCAGGGTCTGGCTACGAGCAGTACTTC. This chain joins TRBV6-2 or TRBV6-3 and TRBJ2-7, with D perhaps matching TRBD1 (6 bases). Germline V gene sequence: CDR1 MNHEY, CDR2 SVGEGT. This CDR3 comprises 15 residues.

The rearrangement uses TRBV5-1 and TRBJ1-2; D may be TRBD1 (6 bases). With 7 bases removed from V and 1 base from J, the gap between germline ends came to 11 bases. The CDR3 has 13 amino acids. The germline gives CDR1 SGHRS, CDR2 YFSETQ. CDR3 protein: CASSRGVNYGYTF. CDR3 sequence (DNA): TGCGCCAGCTCAAGGGGGGTTAACTATGGCTACACCTTC.

Note on this clone: The germline gene is not matched at one end of the junction; a read error may be the cause. The chain employs TRBV7-2 and TRBJ2-5; D is uncertain. This CDR3 contains 13 residues. CDR1 and CDR2 (germline): SGHTA, FQGNSA. The CDR3 here is CASILGPQETQYF. The CDR3 DNA is TGTGCCAGCATCTTAGGGCCCCAAGAGACCCAGTACTTC.